Below are 18 T cell receptor beta chains sequenced from a single sample in a study of post-analysis software for immune sequencing data (dated by TCRdb to about 2015). Study-wide findings and limitations: Significantly higher frequencies in patients than in controls were found for roughly 5 TRBV segments, including TRBV5-6, TRBV5-1 and TRBV20-1.

These receptors' targets are unknown. Libraries were made using PCR. Sequencing used an Illumina HiSeq 2500. To reduce PCR and sequencing biases, unique molecular identifiers were incorporated into the TCR beta cDNA libraries. TCRdb reworked the public reads: Q25 trimming with fastp, MiXCR clone assembly, productive beta chains retained. All rows with the same CDR3 protein become a single entry with the most common DNA and genes. The sample data list 750,000 to 950,000 distinct CDR3 sequences, and about 53% of these were observed just once. The ten largest make up roughly 4.4% of the sample. The sequenced sample was blood. The receptors originated from a girl aged 10-17 years with multiple sclerosis.

This clonotype occurred a few times. The chain is built from TRBV4-1 and TRBJ2-7, with D perhaps being TRBD1 or TRBD2 (5 bases each). V shed 1 base and J shed 3 bases, with 10 bases lying between them. CDR3 length equals 14 residues. The V gene's germline CDR1 is MGHRA and CDR2 YSYEKL. Written as DNA, the CDR3 is TGCGCCAGCAGCCAAGGGGACGCGAACTACGAGCAGTACTTC. Amino acids: CASSQGDANYEQYF.

The chain has TRBV21-1 and TRBJ1-4; the listed D gene, TRBD1, was not tested against the DNA. TRBV21-1 is labeled a pseudogene. This CDR3 comprises 13 residues. The CDR3 sequence is CASSKGQPEKLFF. The CDR3 DNA is TGTGCCAGCAGCAAAGGACAGCCAGAAAAACTGTTTTTT.

The gene calls are TRBV3-1 and TRBJ2-7; D is perhaps TRBD2 (6 bases). Gene TRBJ2-5 matches the end of the DNA better, so the J call may be wrong. Germline CDR1 LGHDT, CDR2 YNNKEL (reference sequence). The CDR3 extends over 14 amino acids. The CDR3 here is CASSQAYGGETQYF. The CDR3 DNA reads as TGTGCCAGCAGCCAAGCCTACGGGGGTGAGACCCAGTACTTC.

The chain uses TRBV6-5 and TRBJ2-3; D is perhaps TRBD2 (6 bases). Germline V lookup: CDR1 MNHEY, CDR2 SVGAGI. CDR3 length: 16 amino acids. Trimming removed 0 bases from V and 0 bases from J, with 10 bases in between. The CDR3 DNA follows: TGTGCCAGCAGTTACTCGGGTAGCGGTAGCACAGATACGCAGTATTTT. Translation: CASSYSGSGSTDTQYF.

The sample holds a few counts of this clonotype. V usage is TRBV5-1 and J usage is TRBJ2-1, with D tentatively TRBD1 (7 bases). Germline CDR1 and CDR2: SGHRS and YFSETQ. The CDR3 runs 15 residues. Trimming removed 4 bases from V and 0 bases from J, with 11 bases in between. CDR3 protein: CASSVRGVSYNEQFF. The CDR3 coding sequence is TGCGCCAGCAGCGTCAGGGGGGTCTCCTACAATGAGCAGTTCTTC.

This clonotype was picked up a small number of times. The genes are TRBV27 and TRBJ2-5, with a tentative D call TRBD2 (6 bases). This CDR3 region has 15 residues. CDR1 and CDR2 (germline): MNHEY, SMNVEV (reference sequence). V was trimmed by 4 bases and J by 5 bases, leaving 17 bases between them. For the CDR3, the DNA is TGTGCCAGCAGTTCTGACCCCGGGACTGGCGAGACCCAGTACTTC. Protein product: CASSSDPGTGETQYF.

This clonotype occurred a few times. The chain joins TRBV6-5 to TRBJ2-6; D is unresolved. The germline gives CDR1 MNHEY, CDR2 SVGAGI. This CDR3 contains 17 residues. V gave up 3 bases and J gave up 0 bases, with 12 bases separating them. This CDR3 is CASSYYPPGSGANVLTF. The CDR3 nucleotides are TGTGCCAGCAGTTATTACCCCCCGGGCTCTGGGGCCAACGTCCTGACTTTC.

The CDR3 DNA reads as TGTGCCAGCAGTGCCAATAGCGGGAGGGCCCCCTACCCGTACTTC. Protein sequence: CASSANSGRAPYPYF. The V and J genes are TRBV6-1 and TRBJ2-5; 11 bases agree with TRBD2. The CDR3 contains 15 residues. V lost 4 bases, J lost 13 bases, and 14 bases stayed unmatched. Looked up from germline, CDR1 is MNHNS and CDR2 is SASEGT.

Written as DNA, the CDR3 is TGCGCCAGCAGCTTGGGTCGGGGGTCGGTTCGCAGCTCCTACAATGAGCAGTTCTTC. It specifies CASSLGRGSVRSSYNEQFF. The chain combines TRBV5-1 with TRBJ2-1; D may be TRBD2 (6 bases). Germline V gives CDR1 SGHRS, CDR2 YFSETQ. Trimming removed 0 bases from V and 0 bases from J, with 19 bases in between. There are 19 residues in the CDR3.

Of note for this clonotype: An end of the junction differs from the germline gene, which may be a read error. The gene calls are TRBV20-1 and TRBJ2-1; 7 nucleotides match TRBD2. The germline CDR1 and CDR2 sequences are DFQATT and SNEGSKA (reference sequence). The CDR3 is 17 amino acids. CDR3 sequence: CSARDPRVAGIYNEEFF. DNA of the CDR3: TGCAGTGCTAGAGATCCTAGGGTAGCGGGCATCTACAATGAGGAGTTCTTC.

In the case of this clonotype: Germline and junction disagree at one end, which may indicate a read error. The chain employs TRBV6-1 and TRBJ2-7; 8 bases are a match to TRBD2. The CDR3 covers 15 residues. The germline V gene encodes CDR1 MNHNS and CDR2 SASEGT. CDR3 protein: CASSKAEGLAYEQYF. The CDR3, as DNA: TGTGCCAGCAGTAAAGCCGAGGGACTAGCCTACGAGCAGTACTTC.

CDR3 bases: TGTGCCACCAGCAGGTATGGTAGCGGGTTGGCCTACAATGAGCAGTACTTC. It is translated as CATSRYGSGLAYNEQYF. The chain joins TRBV15 to TRBJ2-7, with 7 bases aligning to TRBD2. The CDR3 covers 17 residues. Looked up from germline, CDR1 is LNHNV and CDR2 is YYDKDF (reference sequence). The trim removed 3 bases at V and 7 bases at J, leaving 18 bases unmatched.

In its sample, this clonotype was seen a few times. The chain carries TRBV11-2 and TRBJ1-2; weak D call: TRBD1 (5 bases). The CDR3 consists of 13 residues. Between the trimmed V and J ends, which lost 5 bases and 8 bases, there was a span of 15 bases. CDR1 SGHAT and CDR2 FQNNGV come from the germline V gene. The DNA of the CDR3 is TGTGCCAGCAGCCACGGGGGGGACTCCGGCTACACCTTC. Translating gives CASSHGGDSGYTF.

This clonotype was counted a few times. One end of the junction fails to match germline, which may point to a read error. The chain is built from TRBV5-1 and TRBJ1-2; 7 bases are shared with TRBD1. The CDR3 covers 18 residues. Germline assignment: CDR1 SGHRS and CDR2 YFSETQ. CDR3 sequence reads: CASTLWRGQSLFYYGYTF. CDR3 in DNA: TGCGCCAGCACCTTGTGGAGGGGGCAGTCCCTATTTTACTATGGCTACACCTTC. The variable domain in full, with the rest retrieved from reference TRBV5-1 and TRBJ1-2, is KAGVTQTPRYLIKTRGQQVTLSCSPISGHRSVSWYQQTPGQGLQFLFEYFSETQRNKGNFPGRFSGRQFSNSRSEMNVSTLELGDSALYLCASTLWRGQSLFYYGYTFGSGTRLTVV.

The CDR3 bases are TGTGCCAGCACCGGGGTAGGGAGCACAGATACGCAGTATTTT. Translation gives CASTGVGSTDTQYF. The rearrangement uses TRBV6-5 and TRBJ2-3, with a possible D match to TRBD2 (5 bases). This CDR3 spans 14 amino acids. V was clipped by 7 bases and J by 0 bases, with 11 bases between them. Per germline, CDR1 MNHEY and CDR2 SVGAGI.

The chain has TRBV12-3 or TRBV12-4 and TRBJ2-3; D not certain. The CDR3 has 15 amino acids. The V gene lost 2 bases and the J gene lost 6 bases, with 15 bases spanning the gap. The CDR3 coding sequence is TGTGCCAGCAGTTTACGTCGTCCAGGACGGGATACGCAGTATTTT. Protein: CASSLRRPGRDTQYF.

This rearrangement joins TRBV19 to TRBJ1-1; 9 bases agree with TRBD1. CDR3 length equals 15 residues. The germline V gene encodes CDR1 LNHDA and CDR2 SQIVND (reference sequence). Losses at the gene ends were 5 bases for V and 4 bases for J; bases not matched to a gene: 8. CDR3 loop: CASSRSGQGPTEAFF. CDR3 nucleotides: TGTGCCAGTAGTCGGTCGGGACAGGGCCCCACTGAAGCTTTCTTT.

V is TRBV6-5 and J is TRBJ2-4; no reliable D call. CDR1 and CDR2 from the germline V gene are MNHEY and SVGAGI. This CDR3 is 17 amino acids long. The V end was cut by 0 bases, the J end by 0 bases, with 12 bases between. The CDR3 reads CASSYSVLGSAKNIQYF. The CDR3 DNA follows: TGTGCCAGCAGTTACTCGGTGCTGGGGTCAGCCAAAAACATTCAGTACTTC.